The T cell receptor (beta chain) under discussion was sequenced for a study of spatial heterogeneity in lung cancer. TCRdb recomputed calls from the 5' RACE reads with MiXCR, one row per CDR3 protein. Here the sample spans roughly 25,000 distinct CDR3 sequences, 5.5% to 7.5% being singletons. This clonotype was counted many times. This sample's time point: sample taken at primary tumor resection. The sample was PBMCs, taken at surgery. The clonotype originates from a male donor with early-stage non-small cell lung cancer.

CDR3: CASSRRYPTSGRGYNEQFF. The CDR3 nucleotides are TGTGCCAGCAGCCGCAGATACCCGACTAGCGGGAGGGGTTACAATGAGCAGTTCTTC. The chain has TRBV7-9 and TRBJ2-1, with 14 bases matching TRBD2. Germline assignment: CDR1 SEHNR and CDR2 FQNEAQ (reference sequence). J lost 4 bases, V lost 5 bases, and 13 bases had no gene match. CDR3 length equals 19 residues.